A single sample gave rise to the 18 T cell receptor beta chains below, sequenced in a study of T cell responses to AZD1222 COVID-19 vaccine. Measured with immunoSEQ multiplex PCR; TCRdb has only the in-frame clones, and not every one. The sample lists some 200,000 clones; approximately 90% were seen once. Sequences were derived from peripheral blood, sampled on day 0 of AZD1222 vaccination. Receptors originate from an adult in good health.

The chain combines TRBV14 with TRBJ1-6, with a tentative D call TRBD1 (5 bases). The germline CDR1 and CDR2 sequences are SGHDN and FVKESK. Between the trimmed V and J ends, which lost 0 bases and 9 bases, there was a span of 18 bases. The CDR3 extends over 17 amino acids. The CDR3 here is CASSQESSWQGRSPLHF. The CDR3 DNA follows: TGTGCCAGCAGCCAAGAAAGTTCTTGGCAGGGACGTTCACCCCTCCACTTT.

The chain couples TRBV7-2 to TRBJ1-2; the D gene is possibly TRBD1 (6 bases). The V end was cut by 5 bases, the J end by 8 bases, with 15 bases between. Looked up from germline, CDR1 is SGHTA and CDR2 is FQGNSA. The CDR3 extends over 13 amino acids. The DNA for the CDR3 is TGTGCCAGCAGCCTTAACAGGGTCGCGGGCTACACCTTC. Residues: CASSLNRVAGYTF.

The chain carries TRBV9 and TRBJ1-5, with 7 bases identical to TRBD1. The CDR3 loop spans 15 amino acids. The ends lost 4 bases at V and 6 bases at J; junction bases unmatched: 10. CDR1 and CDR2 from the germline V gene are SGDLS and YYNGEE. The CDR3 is CASSPSHRGTQPQHF. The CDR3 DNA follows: TGTGCCAGCAGCCCGTCGCACAGGGGAACTCAGCCCCAGCATTTT. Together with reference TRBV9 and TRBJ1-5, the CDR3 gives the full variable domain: DSGVTQTPKHLITATGQRVTLRCSPRSGDLSVYWYQQSLDQGLQFLIQYYNGEERAKGNILERFSAQQFPDLHSELNLSSLELGDSALYFCASSPSHRGTQPQHFGDGTRLSIL.

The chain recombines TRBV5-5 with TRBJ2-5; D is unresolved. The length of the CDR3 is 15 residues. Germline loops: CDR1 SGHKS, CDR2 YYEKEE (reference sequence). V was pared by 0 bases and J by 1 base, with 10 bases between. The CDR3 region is CASSLVGRAQETQYF. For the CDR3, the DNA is TGTGCCAGCAGCTTGGTTGGCAGAGCCCAAGAGACCCAGTACTTC.

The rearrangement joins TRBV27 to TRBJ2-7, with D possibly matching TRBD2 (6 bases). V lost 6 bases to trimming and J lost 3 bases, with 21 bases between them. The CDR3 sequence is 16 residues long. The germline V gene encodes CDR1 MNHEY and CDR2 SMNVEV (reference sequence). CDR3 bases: TGTGCCAGCAGGGGGGGTCGCGGGAAGAGTAGCTACGAGCAGTACTTC. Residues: CASRGGRGKSSYEQYF.

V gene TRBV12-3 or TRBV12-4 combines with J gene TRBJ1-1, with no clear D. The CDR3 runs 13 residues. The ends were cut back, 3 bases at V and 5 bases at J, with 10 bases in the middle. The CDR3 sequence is CASSLASGTEAFF. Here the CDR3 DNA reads TGTGCCAGCAGTTTGGCGTCGGGTACTGAAGCTTTCTTT.

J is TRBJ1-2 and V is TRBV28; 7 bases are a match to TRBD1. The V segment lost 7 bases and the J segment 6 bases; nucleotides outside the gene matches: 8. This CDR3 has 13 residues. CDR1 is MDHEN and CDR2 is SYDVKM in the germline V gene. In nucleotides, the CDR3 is TGTGCCAGCAAAAGACAGGGAGGCAATGGCTACACCTTC. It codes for CASKRQGGNGYTF.

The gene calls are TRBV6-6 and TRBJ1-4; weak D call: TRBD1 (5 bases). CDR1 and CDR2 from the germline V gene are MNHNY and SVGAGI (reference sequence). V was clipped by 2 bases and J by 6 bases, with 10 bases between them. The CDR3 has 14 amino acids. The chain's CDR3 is CASSYLEGDEKLFF. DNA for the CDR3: TGTGCCAGCAGTTACCTTGAAGGGGATGAAAAACTGTTTTTT.

The CDR3, as DNA: TGTGCCAGCAGCCTATGGACAGGGTTGGACTATGGCTACACCTTC. This encodes CASSLWTGLDYGYTF. This chain joins TRBV9 and TRBJ1-2; 8 bases fit TRBD1. CDR1 and CDR2 from the germline V gene are SGDLS and YYNGEE. J gave up 3 bases and V 4 bases, and 8 bases lay outside the gene matches. The CDR3 is made up of 15 amino acids.

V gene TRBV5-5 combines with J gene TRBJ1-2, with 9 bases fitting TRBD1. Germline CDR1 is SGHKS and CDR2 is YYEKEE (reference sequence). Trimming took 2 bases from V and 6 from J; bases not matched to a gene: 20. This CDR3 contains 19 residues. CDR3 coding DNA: TGTGCCAGCAGCTTCAACCCCTACCGCTCAACAGGGGGCGCCGATGGCTACACCTTC. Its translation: CASSFNPYRSTGGADGYTF. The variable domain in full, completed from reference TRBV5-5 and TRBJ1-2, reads DAGVTQSPTHLIKTRGQQVTLRCSPISGHKSVSWYQQVLGQGPQFIFQYYEKEERGRGNFPDRFSARQFPNYSSELNVNALLLGDSALYLCASSFNPYRSTGGADGYTFGSGTRLTVV.

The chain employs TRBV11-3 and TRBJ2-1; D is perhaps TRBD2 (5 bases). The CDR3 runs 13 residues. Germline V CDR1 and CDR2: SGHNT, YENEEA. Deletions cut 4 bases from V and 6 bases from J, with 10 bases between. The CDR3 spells CASSYGERNEQFF. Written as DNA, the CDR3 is TGTGCCAGCAGCTACGGGGAGCGCAATGAGCAGTTCTTC. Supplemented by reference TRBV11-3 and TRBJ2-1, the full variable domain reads EAGVVQSPRYKIIEKKQPVAFWCNPISGHNTLYWYLQNLGQGPELLIRYENEEAVDDSQLPKDRFSAERLKGVDSTLKIQPAELGDSAVYLCASSYGERNEQFFGPGTRLTVL.

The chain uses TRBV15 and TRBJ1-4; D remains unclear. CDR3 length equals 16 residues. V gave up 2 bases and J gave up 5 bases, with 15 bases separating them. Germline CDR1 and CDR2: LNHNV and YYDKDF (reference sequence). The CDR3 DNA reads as TGTGCCACCAGCAGAAACTCAACTAGGGCGAATGAAAAACTGTTTTTT. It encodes CATSRNSTRANEKLFF.

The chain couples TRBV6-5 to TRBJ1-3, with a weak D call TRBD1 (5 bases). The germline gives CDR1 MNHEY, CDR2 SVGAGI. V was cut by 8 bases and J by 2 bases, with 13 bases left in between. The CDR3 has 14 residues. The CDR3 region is CASSPGLTGNTIYF. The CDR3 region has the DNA TGTGCCAGCTCCCCAGGGTTGACTGGAAACACCATATATTTT.

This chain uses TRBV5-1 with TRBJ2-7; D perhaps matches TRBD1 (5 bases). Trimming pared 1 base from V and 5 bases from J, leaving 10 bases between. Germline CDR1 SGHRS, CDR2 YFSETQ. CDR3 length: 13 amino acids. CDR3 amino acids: CASSLMTDDEQYF. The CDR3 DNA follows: TGCGCCAGCAGCTTGATGACAGACGACGAGCAGTACTTC.

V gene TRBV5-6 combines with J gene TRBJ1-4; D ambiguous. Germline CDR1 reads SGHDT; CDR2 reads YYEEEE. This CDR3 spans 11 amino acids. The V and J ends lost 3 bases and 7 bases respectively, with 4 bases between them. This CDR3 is CASSSGEKLFF. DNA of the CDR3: TGTGCCAGCAGCTCGGGTGAAAAACTGTTTTTT.

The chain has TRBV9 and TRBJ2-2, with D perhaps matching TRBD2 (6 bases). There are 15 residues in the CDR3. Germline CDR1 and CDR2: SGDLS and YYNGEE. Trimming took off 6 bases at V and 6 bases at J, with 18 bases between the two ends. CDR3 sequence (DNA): TGTGCCAGCACCCCAGCGAGCGGGTTCGCCGGGGAGCTGTTTTTT. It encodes CASTPASGFAGELFF.

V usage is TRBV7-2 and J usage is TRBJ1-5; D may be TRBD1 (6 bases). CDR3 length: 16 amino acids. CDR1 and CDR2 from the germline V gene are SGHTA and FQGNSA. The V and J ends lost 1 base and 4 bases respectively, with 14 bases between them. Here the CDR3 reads CASSLGNRGMNQPQHF. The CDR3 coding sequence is TGTGCCAGCAGCTTAGGGAATAGGGGGATGAATCAGCCCCAGCATTTT.

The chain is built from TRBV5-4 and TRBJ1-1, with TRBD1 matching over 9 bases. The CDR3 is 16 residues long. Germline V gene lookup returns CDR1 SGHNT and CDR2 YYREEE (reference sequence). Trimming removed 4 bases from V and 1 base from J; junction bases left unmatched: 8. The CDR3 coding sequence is TGTGCCAGCAGCCCCCCCGGGACAGGGCCGAACACTGAAGCTTTCTTT. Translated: CASSPPGTGPNTEAFF. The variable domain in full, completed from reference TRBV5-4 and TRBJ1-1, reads ETGVTQSPTHLIKTRGQQVTLRCSSQSGHNTVSWYQQALGQGPQFIFQYYREEENGRGNFPPRFSGLQFPNYSSELNVNALELDDSALYLCASSPPGTGPNTEAFFGQGTRLTVV.